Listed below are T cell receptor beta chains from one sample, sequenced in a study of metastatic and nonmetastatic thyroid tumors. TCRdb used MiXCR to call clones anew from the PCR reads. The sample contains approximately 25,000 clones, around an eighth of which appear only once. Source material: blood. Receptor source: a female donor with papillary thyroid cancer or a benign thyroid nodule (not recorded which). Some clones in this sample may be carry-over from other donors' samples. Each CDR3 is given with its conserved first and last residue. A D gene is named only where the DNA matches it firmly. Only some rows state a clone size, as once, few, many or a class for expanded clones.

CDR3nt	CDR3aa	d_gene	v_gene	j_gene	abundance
TGTGCCAGCAGCCAAGATCCCGTTGCAGCAAGCAATCAGCCCCAGCATTTT	CASSQDPVAASNQPQHF	-	TRBV4-2	TRBJ1-5	-
TGTGCCAGCAGCGTAGTTGGGACCGGGGCCAACGTCCTGACTTTC	CASSVVGTGANVLTF	-	TRBV9	TRBJ2-6	many
TGTGCCAGCAGTTACAGGGGGGTCTACGAGCAGTACTTC	CASSYRGVYEQYF	TRBD1	TRBV28	TRBJ2-7	medium-sized
TGTGCCAGCAGTTACGGAGGAAGCCAAGAGACCCAGTACTTC	CASSYGGSQETQYF	-	TRBV6-5	TRBJ2-5	many
TGCGCCAGCAGCCTTAGCGGAGAAGGGACAGATACGCAGTATTTT	CASSLSGEGTDTQYF	-	TRBV4-1	TRBJ2-3	many
TGTGCCAGCAGACCCTCCGTGGGGGCGGGGAAGCAGTTCTTC	CASRPSVGAGKQFF	-	TRBV5-4	TRBJ2-1	many
TGTGCCAGCAGCTCTCGGACAGGGGGAATGAGGGAGGCTTTCTTT	CASSSRTGGMREAFF	TRBD1	TRBV7-6	TRBJ1-1	many
TGTGCCAGCAGTTCCAGGACAGGTTTGAACACTGAAGCTTTCTTT	CASSSRTGLNTEAFF	TRBD1	TRBV12-3/TRBV12-4	TRBJ1-1	many
TGTGCCAGCATCGGCCTAGCGGGAATCAGCACAGATACGCAGTATTTT	CASIGLAGISTDTQYF	TRBD2	TRBV2	TRBJ2-3	many
TGCAGTGCTAGGGCACCGACAGGTAGCTACAATGAGCAGTTCTTC	CSARAPTGSYNEQFF	-	TRBV20-1	TRBJ2-1	many
TGTGCCAGCGGGATTTCGTGTCGGCCTCCTTACTACACCTTC	CASGISCRPPYYTF	-	TRBV18	TRBJ1-2	-
TGTGCCAGCAGTGACAGCGGGGGGGCAGATACGCAGTATTTT	CASSDSGGADTQYF	TRBD2	TRBV6-4	TRBJ2-3	-
TGCAGTGACTCGACTAGCGGTGGAGGTAGAGAGACCCAGTACTTC	CSDSTSGGGRETQYF	TRBD2	TRBV20-1	TRBJ2-5	-
TGTGCCAGCACCATAGACCGGGCAGGGAATGAAAAACTGTTTTTT	CASTIDRAGNEKLFF	-	TRBV7-2	TRBJ1-4	many
TGTGCCAGCAGCCAAGGCCTAGCTGGATGGACCCAGTACTTC	CASSQGLAGWTQYF	-	TRBV11-1	TRBJ2-5	many
TGTGCCAGCAGTTCAGGACAGTTCTCTGGGGCCAACGTCCTGACTTTC	CASSSGQFSGANVLTF	-	TRBV28	TRBJ2-6	many
TGTGCCAGCTCACCACAGACAGACACAGATACGCAGTATTTT	CASSPQTDTDTQYF	-	TRBV18	TRBJ2-3	many
TGTGCCAGCAGCTTGGGGCCCAGGGAGACTGAAGCTTTCTTT	CASSLGPRETEAFF	-	TRBV5-4	TRBJ1-1	many
TGCGCCAGCAGTGAGTTTGGCAGGGAAATTGCTAATGAAAAACTGTTTTTT	CASSEFGREIANEKLFF	-	TRBV10-1	TRBJ1-4	few
TGTGCCAGCAGCCAAGAACAGGGGAAGGGTGGCTACACCTTC	CASSQEQGKGGYTF	TRBD1	TRBV3-1	TRBJ1-2	-
TGTGCCAGCCAAGCGGGAGGGTCCTACAATGAGCAGTTCTTC	CASQAGGSYNEQFF	TRBD2	TRBV18	TRBJ2-1	many
TGTGCCAGCAGCGTAAACCGAGGGACTAGCGGCAATGATGAGCAGTTCTTC	CASSVNRGTSGNDEQFF	TRBD2	TRBV9	TRBJ2-1	many
TGCGCCAGCAGCCCGGGGCCACTAGCGGGAGAGACCTACAATGAGCAGTTCTTC	CASSPGPLAGETYNEQFF	TRBD2	TRBV4-1	TRBJ2-1	-
TGCGCCAGCAGTGAAGACGGGACAGCCTCCTACGAGCAGTACTTC	CASSEDGTASYEQYF	TRBD1	TRBV10-1	TRBJ2-7	medium-sized
TGCGCCAGCAGCCGCCGGGTCGACGAGACCCAGTACTTC	CASSRRVDETQYF	-	TRBV4-1	TRBJ2-5	many
TGTGCCAGCAGCAAGGGCACAGATACGCAGTATTTT	CASSKGTDTQYF	-	TRBV11-2	TRBJ2-3	many
TGTGCCAGCAGCCTCCTTTCGGGCGGGAGGGCCGGGTCCGGGGAGCTGTTTTTT	CASSLLSGGRAGSGELFF	TRBD2	TRBV7-3	TRBJ2-2	many
TGTGCCAGCAGTCGGGACTACACAGATACGCAGTATTTT	CASSRDYTDTQYF	TRBD2	TRBV28	TRBJ2-3	many
TGTGCCATCAAAGCGGGAGAACCCTACAATGAGCAGTTCTTC	CAIKAGEPYNEQFF	TRBD2	TRBV10-3	TRBJ2-1	many
TGCAGTGCGACTACTAGCGGGCCCTCCTACGAGCAGTACTTC	CSATTSGPSYEQYF	TRBD2	TRBV20-1	TRBJ2-7	-
TGTGCCAGTAGTCTAAAATCAGGACAGGGGGCCCACAATGAGCAGTTCTTC	CASSLKSGQGAHNEQFF	TRBD1	TRBV19	TRBJ2-1	many
TGCAGCGTTGAAGGAGGGAGGGGGCGGAACTATGGCTACACCTTC	CSVEGGRGRNYGYTF	TRBD1	TRBV29-1	TRBJ1-2	few
TGTGCCAGCAGCTTCTTAAAAACGGCAGCTTTGAACACTGAAGCTTTCTTT	CASSFLKTAALNTEAFF	-	TRBV11-1	TRBJ1-1	many
TGTGCCATCAGTGAGTCGAAAAGCGAGCAGTACTTC	CAISESKSEQYF	-	TRBV10-3	TRBJ2-7	-
TGTGCCAGTAGTATGGCCACAGATACGCAGTATTTT	CASSMATDTQYF	-	TRBV19	TRBJ2-3	many
TGTGCCAGCAGCCAAAGCCGCCCAGGGGAAAAACTGTTTTTT	CASSQSRPGEKLFF	-	TRBV3-1	TRBJ1-4	medium-sized
TGTGCCAGCAGTGAAGTGGCGGGTGCTTCGGAGACCCAGTACTTC	CASSEVAGASETQYF	-	TRBV6-4	TRBJ2-5	-
TGTGCCAGTCAGGGACTAGCGGGAGCGTTGGAGACCCAGTACTTC	CASQGLAGALETQYF	TRBD2	TRBV27	TRBJ2-5	few
TGTGCCAGCTCACCACGTAGGGCGGATGGAGAGACCCAGTACTTC	CASSPRRADGETQYF	-	TRBV18	TRBJ2-5	many
TGTGCCAGCAGCCGGACGCCTGACAGCACAGATACGCAGTATTTT	CASSRTPDSTDTQYF	-	TRBV6-1	TRBJ2-3	few
TGTGCCACCTTCACCGGGACGGGGGGTCCTGAGCAGTTCTTC	CATFTGTGGPEQFF	TRBD2	TRBV11-2	TRBJ2-1	many
TGTGCCAGCAGTTTATTTCGGACCTCCTACGAGCAGTACTTC	CASSLFRTSYEQYF	-	TRBV27	TRBJ2-7	few
TGCAGTGCTAGAATAGGACGGCGGGAGAACACTGAAGCTTTCTTT	CSARIGRRENTEAFF	-	TRBV20-1	TRBJ1-1	many
TGTGCCAGTAGTGTCTCCGACAGGGGGATGGATCAGCCCCAGCATTTT	CASSVSDRGMDQPQHF	TRBD1	TRBV19	TRBJ1-5	many
TGTGCCTGCAGCCAAGAAAGCAGCCTCGGGCACAATGGGCAGTTCTTC	CACSQESSLGHNGQFF	-	TRBV3-1	TRBJ2-1	-
TGTGCCAGCAGCATGACCTCTTCTGGCTACACCTTC	CASSMTSSGYTF	-	TRBV5-4	TRBJ1-2	many